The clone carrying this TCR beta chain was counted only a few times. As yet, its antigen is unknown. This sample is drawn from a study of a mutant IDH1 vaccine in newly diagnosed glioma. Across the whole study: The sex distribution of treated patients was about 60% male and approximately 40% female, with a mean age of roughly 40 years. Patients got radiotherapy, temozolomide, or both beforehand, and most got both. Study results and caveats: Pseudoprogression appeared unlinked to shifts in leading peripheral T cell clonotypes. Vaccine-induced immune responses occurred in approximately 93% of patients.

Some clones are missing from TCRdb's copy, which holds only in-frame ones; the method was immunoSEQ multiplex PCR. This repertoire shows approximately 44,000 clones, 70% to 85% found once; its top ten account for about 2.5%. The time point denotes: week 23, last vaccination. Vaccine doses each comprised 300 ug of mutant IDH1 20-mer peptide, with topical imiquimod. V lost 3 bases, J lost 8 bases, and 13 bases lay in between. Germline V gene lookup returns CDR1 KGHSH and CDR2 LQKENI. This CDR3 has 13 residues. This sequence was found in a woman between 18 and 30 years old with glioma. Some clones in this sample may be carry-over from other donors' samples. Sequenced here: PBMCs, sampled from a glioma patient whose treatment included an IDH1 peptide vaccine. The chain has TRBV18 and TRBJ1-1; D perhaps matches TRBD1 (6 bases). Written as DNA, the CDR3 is TGTGCCAGCTCACCGAAGGCGGACAGAGAAGCTTTCTTT. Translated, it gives CASSPKADREAFF.